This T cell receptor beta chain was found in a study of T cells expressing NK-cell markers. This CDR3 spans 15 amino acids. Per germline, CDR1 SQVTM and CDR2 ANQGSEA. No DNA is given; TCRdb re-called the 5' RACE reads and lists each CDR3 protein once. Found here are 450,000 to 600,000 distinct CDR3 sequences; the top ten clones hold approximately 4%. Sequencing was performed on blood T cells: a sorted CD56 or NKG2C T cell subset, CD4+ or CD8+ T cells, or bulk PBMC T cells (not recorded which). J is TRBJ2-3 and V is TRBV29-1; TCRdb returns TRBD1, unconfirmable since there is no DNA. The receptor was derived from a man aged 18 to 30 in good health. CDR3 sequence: CSVDGRGPSTDTQYF.